The clone carrying this TCR beta chain was seen a few times. This sample is part of a study of identical twins. This CDR3 spans 17 amino acids. The ends lost 5 bases at V and 0 bases at J; junction bases unmatched: 8. MiXCR, run by TCRdb on the 5' RACE reads, gives a single entry per CDR3 protein. The sample lists over 600,000 distinct CDR3 sequences; 21% were seen once. The same data also contributed to another study, on T cells expressing NK-cell markers. This second study notes: Several of the donors carried dominant NKG2C+ clonotypes that took up about 1.0-8% of their CD8+ T cells.

The clonotype comes from a young woman in good health. The source material was PBMCs. V is TRBV12-3 or TRBV12-4 and J is TRBJ2-3, with 10 nucleotides matching TRBD2. Written as DNA, the CDR3 is TGTGCCAGCAGTCGAAGTAGCGGGGGGTACAGCACAGATACGCAGTATTTT. It yields the protein CASSRSSGGYSTDTQYF.